Listed below are T cell receptor beta chains from one sample, sequenced in a study of blood T cell repertoires in COVID-19. Method: immunoSEQ multiplex PCR; TCRdb's copy keeps in-frame clones and lacks some. The sample has roughly 110,000 clones; about two thirds are singletons. The sequenced sample consisted of peripheral blood. These receptors were taken from a human donor with acute or convalescent COVID-19. The donor label of this sample is uncertain. Both conserved end residues are part of each CDR3. A D gene is named only where the DNA matches it firmly. Not every row has a clone size; where given, it reads once, few, many or a size class.

cdr3_nt: TGTGCCAGCAGCCCCCCCGCAGGCTCACCCCTCCACTTT
cdr3_aa: CASSPPAGSPLHF
clone_size: -
d_call: -
j_call: TRBJ1-6
v_call: TRBV11-2

cdr3_nt: TGTGCCACCAGTGATTTAGGGGGAAGCTCCTACAATGAGCAGTTCTTC
cdr3_aa: CATSDLGGSSYNEQFF
clone_size: -
d_call: -
j_call: TRBJ2-1
v_call: TRBV24-1

cdr3_nt: TGTGCCAGCAGTGAAGCCGGCAGGCAGCATTTT
cdr3_aa: CASSEAGRQHF
clone_size: few
d_call: -
j_call: TRBJ1-5
v_call: TRBV2

cdr3_nt: TGTGCCAGCAGCCCCAACTACCGGGACAGGGGTGAGACCCAGTACTTC
cdr3_aa: CASSPNYRDRGETQYF
clone_size: -
d_call: TRBD1
j_call: TRBJ2-5
v_call: TRBV7-3

cdr3_nt: TGTGCCAGCAGTTCAGGGAACACCGGGGAGCTGTTTTTT
cdr3_aa: CASSSGNTGELFF
clone_size: -
d_call: -
j_call: TRBJ2-2
v_call: TRBV27

cdr3_nt: TGTGCCAGCAGATGGAGGTCGAACACTGAAGCTTTCTTT
cdr3_aa: CASRWRSNTEAFF
clone_size: few
d_call: -
j_call: TRBJ1-1
v_call: TRBV7-8

cdr3_nt: TGTGCCAGTAGTATGCCGCGGGGTAGCTCCTACGAGCAGTACTTC
cdr3_aa: CASSMPRGSSYEQYF
clone_size: -
d_call: -
j_call: TRBJ2-7
v_call: TRBV19

cdr3_nt: TGTGCCTGGACAGGGCCGAATGAAAAACTGTTTTTT
cdr3_aa: CAWTGPNEKLFF
clone_size: -
d_call: -
j_call: TRBJ1-4
v_call: TRBV30

cdr3_nt: TGCGCCAGCAGCCCCACGGGACAGGAACTTCAGCCCCAGCATTTT
cdr3_aa: CASSPTGQELQPQHF
clone_size: few
d_call: TRBD1
j_call: TRBJ1-5
v_call: TRBV5-1

cdr3_nt: TGTGCCAGTAATCAGGGGCTTTATAGCAATCAGCCCCAGCATTTT
cdr3_aa: CASNQGLYSNQPQHF
clone_size: -
d_call: -
j_call: TRBJ1-5
v_call: TRBV19

cdr3_nt: TGTGCCACCAGTGATGAGAACTACGAGCAGTACTTC
cdr3_aa: CATSDENYEQYF
clone_size: -
d_call: -
j_call: TRBJ2-7
v_call: TRBV24-1

cdr3_nt: TGTGCCAGCAGTAACCCGGGACAGGGTTTGGGTGGCTACACCTTC
cdr3_aa: CASSNPGQGLGGYTF
clone_size: -
d_call: TRBD1
j_call: TRBJ1-2
v_call: TRBV6-5

cdr3_nt: TGTGCCAGTAGGTGGGGGGGCTCCTACAATGAGCAGTTCTTC
cdr3_aa: CASRWGGSYNEQFF
clone_size: few
d_call: TRBD2
j_call: TRBJ2-1
v_call: TRBV19

cdr3_nt: TGCGCCAGCAGCCAAGCCGGGGGTCCCTCTGGAAACACCATATATTTT
cdr3_aa: CASSQAGGPSGNTIYF
clone_size: -
d_call: -
j_call: TRBJ1-3
v_call: TRBV4-1

cdr3_nt: TGTGCCAGCAGTGGAGTGCGGGACGAGCAGTACTTC
cdr3_aa: CASSGVRDEQYF
clone_size: -
d_call: -
j_call: TRBJ2-7
v_call: TRBV2

cdr3_nt: TGTGCCACCAGTGATTACGTGGGGGCGGGAGGTACAGATACGCAGTATTTT
cdr3_aa: CATSDYVGAGGTDTQYF
clone_size: -
d_call: TRBD2
j_call: TRBJ2-3
v_call: TRBV24-1

cdr3_nt: TGTGCCAGCACCCGGACAGGGGTCCGGGATTCACCCCTCCACTTT
cdr3_aa: CASTRTGVRDSPLHF
clone_size: -
d_call: TRBD1
j_call: TRBJ1-6
v_call: TRBV27

cdr3_nt: TGTGCCAGCAGCAGGACAGGGGAAAAACTGTTTTTT
cdr3_aa: CASSRTGEKLFF
clone_size: few
d_call: TRBD1
j_call: TRBJ1-4
v_call: TRBV5-5

cdr3_nt: TGTGCCGGAAGACAGGACACAGATACGCAGTATTTT
cdr3_aa: CAGRQDTDTQYF
clone_size: -
d_call: -
j_call: TRBJ2-3
v_call: TRBV2

cdr3_nt: TGTGCCAGCAGCTTATACACAGGGGTAAATGAGCAGTTCTTC
cdr3_aa: CASSLYTGVNEQFF
clone_size: -
d_call: TRBD1
j_call: TRBJ2-1
v_call: TRBV11-2

cdr3_nt: TGTGCTAGTCGCCAACCGGGTCAGGGGGTCTACAATGAGCAGTTCTTC
cdr3_aa: CASRQPGQGVYNEQFF
clone_size: -
d_call: TRBD1
j_call: TRBJ2-1
v_call: TRBV12-5

cdr3_nt: TGTGCCAGTAGTGGCAGGGATAATCAGCCCCAGCATTTT
cdr3_aa: CASSGRDNQPQHF
clone_size: -
d_call: -
j_call: TRBJ1-5
v_call: TRBV19

cdr3_nt: TGTGCCAGCAGCCCCAGGACACCCATGGAGCAGTACTTC
cdr3_aa: CASSPRTPMEQYF
clone_size: -
d_call: -
j_call: TRBJ2-7
v_call: TRBV7-2

cdr3_nt: TGTGCCATCAGTGAGTCCGACAGGTACAATGAGCAGTTCTTC
cdr3_aa: CAISESDRYNEQFF
clone_size: -
d_call: -
j_call: TRBJ2-1
v_call: TRBV10-3

cdr3_nt: TGTGCCAGCAGTTTATCGAGGGGGGGGAAGGAGACCCAGTACTTC
cdr3_aa: CASSLSRGGKETQYF
clone_size: -
d_call: -
j_call: TRBJ2-5
v_call: TRBV27

cdr3_nt: TGTGCCAGTAAGCCGACAGGGGGTTACACCGGGGAGCTGTTTTTT
cdr3_aa: CASKPTGGYTGELFF
clone_size: few
d_call: TRBD1
j_call: TRBJ2-2
v_call: TRBV6-5

cdr3_nt: TGTGCCAGCCGACCGGGACTAGTGGTTGGCGAGCAGTACTTC
cdr3_aa: CASRPGLVVGEQYF
clone_size: -
d_call: TRBD2
j_call: TRBJ2-7
v_call: TRBV19

cdr3_nt: TGTGCCAGCAGTGAAGCGCTGGCAGGGGGCCCTCAGCCCCAGCATTTT
cdr3_aa: CASSEALAGGPQPQHF
clone_size: -
d_call: TRBD1
j_call: TRBJ1-5
v_call: TRBV6-1

cdr3_nt: TGTGCCAGCAGGGCCGGGACAGTGAACACTGAAGCTTTCTTT
cdr3_aa: CASRAGTVNTEAFF
clone_size: -
d_call: TRBD1
j_call: TRBJ1-1
v_call: TRBV28

cdr3_nt: TGCGCCAGCAGCTTGGTTAGCGGGGTCTACAATGAGCAGTTCTTC
cdr3_aa: CASSLVSGVYNEQFF
clone_size: -
d_call: TRBD2
j_call: TRBJ2-1
v_call: TRBV5-1

cdr3_nt: TGTGCCAGCAGTGAGGGGGAGGGATCACCCCTCCACTTT
cdr3_aa: CASSEGEGSPLHF
clone_size: -
d_call: -
j_call: TRBJ1-6
v_call: TRBV6-4

cdr3_nt: TGCGCCAGCAGCCGCATGGTACAGGGATATTACGAGCAGTACTTC
cdr3_aa: CASSRMVQGYYEQYF
clone_size: -
d_call: -
j_call: TRBJ2-7
v_call: TRBV4-1

cdr3_nt: TGCGCCAGCAGCTTGGATCCAACGGGTGGCTACACCTTC
cdr3_aa: CASSLDPTGGYTF
clone_size: -
d_call: -
j_call: TRBJ1-2
v_call: TRBV5-1

cdr3_nt: TGTGCCAGCAGCCTCTCTAGCGGGGGGTTCACAGATACGCAGTATTTT
cdr3_aa: CASSLSSGGFTDTQYF
clone_size: -
d_call: TRBD2
j_call: TRBJ2-3
v_call: TRBV3-1/TRBV3-2

cdr3_nt: TGTGCCAGCAGCAAAGAGGCTAGCGGGGGTTACGAGCAGTACTTC
cdr3_aa: CASSKEASGGYEQYF
clone_size: -
d_call: -
j_call: TRBJ2-7
v_call: TRBV21-1

cdr3_nt: TGCGCCAGCAGCCGAGAGAGGACCGGGGAGCTGTTTTTT
cdr3_aa: CASSRERTGELFF
clone_size: few
d_call: -
j_call: TRBJ2-2
v_call: TRBV4-1

cdr3_nt: TGTGCCAGCAGCCAGCATTTGGGGGGAAAACTGTTTTTT
cdr3_aa: CASSQHLGGKLFF
clone_size: -
d_call: -
j_call: TRBJ1-4
v_call: TRBV11-2

cdr3_nt: TGTGCCAGCAGCTTAGGGGGCTCCTCTGGAAACACCATATATTTT
cdr3_aa: CASSLGGSSGNTIYF
clone_size: -
d_call: -
j_call: TRBJ1-3
v_call: TRBV7-9

cdr3_nt: TGTGCCAGCAGCTTAGACCTCGGGGAGCAGTACTTC
cdr3_aa: CASSLDLGEQYF
clone_size: -
d_call: -
j_call: TRBJ2-7
v_call: TRBV11-2

cdr3_nt: TGTGCCAGCAGAGCTAGCGGGGGACAAGAGACCCAGTACTTC
cdr3_aa: CASRASGGQETQYF
clone_size: -
d_call: TRBD2
j_call: TRBJ2-5
v_call: TRBV3-1/TRBV3-2

cdr3_nt: TGTGCCAGCAGCTACCGACTAGCGGGGAGGAGCGAGCAGTACTTC
cdr3_aa: CASSYRLAGRSEQYF
clone_size: -
d_call: TRBD2
j_call: TRBJ2-7
v_call: TRBV6-5

cdr3_nt: TGCGCCAGCAGCCAGGACGGCCGCGGGGGCTCTAACTATGGCTACACCTTC
cdr3_aa: CASSQDGRGGSNYGYTF
clone_size: -
d_call: -
j_call: TRBJ1-2
v_call: TRBV4-1

cdr3_nt: TGTGCCAGCAGCTTGACACACAACACTGAAGCTTTCTTT
cdr3_aa: CASSLTHNTEAFF
clone_size: -
d_call: -
j_call: TRBJ1-1
v_call: TRBV5-5

cdr3_nt: TGTGCCAGCAGTGGGGACAGGTCCCCTCGGGATGAGCAGTTCTTC
cdr3_aa: CASSGDRSPRDEQFF
clone_size: -
d_call: TRBD1
j_call: TRBJ2-1
v_call: TRBV2

cdr3_nt: TGTGCCAGCAGCATAAACTGGACAGCTAGCACAGATACGCAGTATTTT
cdr3_aa: CASSINWTASTDTQYF
clone_size: -
d_call: -
j_call: TRBJ2-3
v_call: TRBV21-1

cdr3_nt: TGTGCCAGCAGTGGGGGACAGGGGGCGGGTCAGCCCCAGCATTTT
cdr3_aa: CASSGGQGAGQPQHF
clone_size: once
d_call: TRBD1
j_call: TRBJ1-5
v_call: TRBV2

cdr3_nt: TGTGCCAGCAGCCAATTAGCTCGGGGGGGCGATGGCTACACCTTC
cdr3_aa: CASSQLARGGDGYTF
clone_size: -
d_call: -
j_call: TRBJ1-2
v_call: TRBV4-2